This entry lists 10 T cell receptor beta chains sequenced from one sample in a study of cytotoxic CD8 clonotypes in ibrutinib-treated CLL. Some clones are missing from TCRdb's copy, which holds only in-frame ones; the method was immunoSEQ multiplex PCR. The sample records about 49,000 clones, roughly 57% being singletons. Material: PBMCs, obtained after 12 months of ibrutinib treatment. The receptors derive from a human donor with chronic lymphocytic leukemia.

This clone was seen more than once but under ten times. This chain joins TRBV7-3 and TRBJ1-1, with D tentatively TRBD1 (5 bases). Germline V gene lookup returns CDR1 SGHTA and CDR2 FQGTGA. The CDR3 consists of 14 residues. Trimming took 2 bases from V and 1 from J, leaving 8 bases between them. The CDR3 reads CASSLSGGNTEAFF. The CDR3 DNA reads TGTGCCAGCAGCTTATCTGGGGGGAACACTGAAGCTTTCTTT.

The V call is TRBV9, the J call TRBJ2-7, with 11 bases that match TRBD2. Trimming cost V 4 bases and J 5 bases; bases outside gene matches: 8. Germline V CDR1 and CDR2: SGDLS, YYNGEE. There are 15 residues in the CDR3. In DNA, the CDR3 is TGTGCCAGCAGCAAGTTAGCGGGAGGGAGAAACGAGCAGTACTTC. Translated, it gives CASSKLAGGRNEQYF.

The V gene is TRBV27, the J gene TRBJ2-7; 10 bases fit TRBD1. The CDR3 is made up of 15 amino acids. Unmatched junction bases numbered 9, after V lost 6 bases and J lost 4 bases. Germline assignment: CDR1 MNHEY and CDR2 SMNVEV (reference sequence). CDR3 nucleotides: TGTGCCAGCAGCTGGGGACAGGGGTCGGGGTACGAGCAGTACTTC. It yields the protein CASSWGQGSGYEQYF.

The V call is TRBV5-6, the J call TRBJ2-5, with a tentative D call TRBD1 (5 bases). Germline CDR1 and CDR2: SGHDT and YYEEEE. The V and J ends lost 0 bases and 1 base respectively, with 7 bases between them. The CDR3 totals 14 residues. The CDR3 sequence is CASSLAGAQETQYF. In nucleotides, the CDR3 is TGTGCCAGCAGCTTGGCTGGGGCCCAAGAGACCCAGTACTTC.

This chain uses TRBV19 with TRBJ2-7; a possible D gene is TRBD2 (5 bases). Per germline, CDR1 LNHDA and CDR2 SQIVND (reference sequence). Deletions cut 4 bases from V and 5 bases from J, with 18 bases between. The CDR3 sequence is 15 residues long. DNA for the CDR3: TGTGCCAGTAGTACCCACGAGGACTCCCCCAACGAGCAGTACTTC. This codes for CASSTHEDSPNEQYF.

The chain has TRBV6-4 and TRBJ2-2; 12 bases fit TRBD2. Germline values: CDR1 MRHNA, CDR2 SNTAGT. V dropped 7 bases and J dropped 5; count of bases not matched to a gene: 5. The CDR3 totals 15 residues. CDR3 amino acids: CASKILAGGTGELFF. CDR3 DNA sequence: TGTGCCAGCAAAATACTAGCGGGAGGTACCGGGGAGCTGTTTTTT.

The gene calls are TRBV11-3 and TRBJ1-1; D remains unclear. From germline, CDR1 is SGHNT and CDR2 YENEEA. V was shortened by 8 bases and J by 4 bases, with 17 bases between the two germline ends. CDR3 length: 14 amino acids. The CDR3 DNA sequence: TGTGCCAGCTCACCTGGAGGGTGGTCCACTGAAGCTTTCTTT. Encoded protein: CASSPGGWSTEAFF.

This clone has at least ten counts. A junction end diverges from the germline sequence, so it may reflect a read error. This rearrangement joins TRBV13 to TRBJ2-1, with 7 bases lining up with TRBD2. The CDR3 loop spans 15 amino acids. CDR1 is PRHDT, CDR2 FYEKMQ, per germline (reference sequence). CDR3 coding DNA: TGTGCCAGCACCTTAGCGGGTAGCTCCTACAATGAGCAGTTCTTC. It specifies CASTLAGSSYNEQFF.

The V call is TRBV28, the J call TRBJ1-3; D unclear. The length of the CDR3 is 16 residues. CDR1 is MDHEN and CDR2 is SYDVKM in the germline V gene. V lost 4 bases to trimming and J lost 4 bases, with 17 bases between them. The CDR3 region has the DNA TGTGCCAGCAGTTGGGCGTTGAGAATCCGCGGAAACACCATATATTTT. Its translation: CASSWALRIRGNTIYF.

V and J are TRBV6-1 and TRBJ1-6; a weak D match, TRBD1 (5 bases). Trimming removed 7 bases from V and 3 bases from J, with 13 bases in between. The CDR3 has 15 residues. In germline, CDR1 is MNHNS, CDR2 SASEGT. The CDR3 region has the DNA TGTGCCAGCACTGAGACAGCGTACTATAATTCACCCCTCCACTTT. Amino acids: CASTETAYYNSPLHF.